These 29 T cell receptor beta chains were all obtained from the same sample, sequenced in a study of regulatory T cells in long-lasting Graves disease. iRepertoire HTBI primers and Arm-PCR of CDR3 regions built TCR beta libraries. Using its own MiXCR run on the multiplex PCR reads, TCRdb lists one record per CDR3 protein. Among more than 350,000 distinct CDR3 sequences listed, approximately 22% were seen once. Noted time point: persistent/refractory GD, antithyroid drugs over 5 years with positive TRAb. With RNA extracted from PBMCs as input, the TCR library was made. The sample was peripheral blood mononuclear cells (PBMCs), taken when the disease was refractory, from a patient treated with antithyroid drugs. These receptors were collected from a female donor with Graves disease.

This clonotype was seen repeatedly, ten times or more. The rearrangement links TRBV7-8 to TRBJ2-7; no clear D. V lost 2 bases and J 6 bases, leaving 17 bases between the germline ends. The CDR3 covers 15 residues. CDR1 is SGHVS and CDR2 is FQNEAQ in the germline V gene. CDR3 loop: CASSLWLPGLREQYF. CDR3 nucleotide sequence: TGTGCCAGCAGCTTATGGCTTCCGGGTCTTCGCGAGCAGTACTTC. The variable domain in full, with the rest retrieved from reference TRBV7-8 and TRBJ2-7, is GAGVSQSPRYKVAKRGQDVALRCDPISGHVSLFWYQQALGQGPEFLTYFQNEAQLDKSGLPSDRFFAERPEGSVSTLKIQRTQQEDSAVYLCASSLWLPGLREQYFGPGTRLTVT.

This clonotype came up a few times. The chain joins TRBV20-1 to TRBJ2-1; TRBD2 agrees at 12 bases. Germline assignment: CDR1 DFQATT and CDR2 SNEGSKA (reference sequence). CDR3 size: 17 residues. V shed 5 bases, J shed 0 bases, and the junction held 8 bases outside the gene matches. Written as DNA, the CDR3 is TGCAGTGCTGAGACTAGCGGGAGCGAAAGCTCCTACAATGAGCAGTTCTTC. This sequence encodes CSAETSGSESSYNEQFF.

The sample holds many counts of this clonotype. V is TRBV28 and J is TRBJ1-2, with D unclear. This CDR3 contains 15 residues. V lost 5 bases to trimming and J lost 4 bases, with 17 bases between them. Germline assignment: CDR1 MDHEN and CDR2 SYDVKM. The CDR3 loop is CASSPARADPYGYTF. As DNA, the CDR3 is TGTGCCAGCAGTCCCGCCCGCGCGGACCCCTATGGCTACACCTTC.

This clonotype appeared many times. The V and J genes are TRBV27 and TRBJ1-2; D is perhaps TRBD1 (5 bases). The CDR3 contains 13 residues. The V end was cut by 0 bases, the J end by 8 bases, with 10 bases between. Germline V gene lookup returns CDR1 MNHEY and CDR2 SMNVEV (reference sequence). The CDR3 DNA sequence: TGTGCCAGCAGTTTATCAGGGGTTTCGGGCTACACCTTC. Protein: CASSLSGVSGYTF.

This clonotype was seen only a few times. This chain joins TRBV29-1 and TRBJ1-1; a weak D match, TRBD1 (5 bases). With 0 bases removed from V and 4 bases from J, the gap between germline ends came to 9 bases. The CDR3 covers 13 residues. The germline CDR1 and CDR2 sequences are SQVTM and ANQGSEA. In nucleotides, the CDR3 is TGCAGCGTTGAAGAATCCGGGGGCACTGAAGCTTTCTTT. It yields the protein CSVEESGGTEAFF.

There are a few counts of this clonotype. The genes are TRBV27 and TRBJ2-1; TRBD2 aligns across 10 bases. Germline V gives CDR1 MNHEY, CDR2 SMNVEV (reference sequence). The CDR3 is made up of 15 amino acids. Unmatched junction bases numbered 7, after V lost 6 bases and J lost 5 bases. CDR3 protein: CASRGIAGGDNEQFF. The CDR3 DNA follows: TGTGCCAGCAGGGGGATAGCGGGAGGCGACAATGAGCAGTTCTTC.

This clonotype was detected once. The CDR3 sequence is CASSPGDSGNTIYF. The CDR3 bases are TGTGCCAGTAGCCCGGGCGACTCTGGAAACACCATATATTTT. The genes are TRBV19 and TRBJ1-3; no definite D call. The length of the CDR3 is 14 residues. Germline CDR1 and CDR2: LNHDA and SQIVND (reference sequence). Trimming took 6 bases from V and 0 from J, leaving 9 bases between them.

The chain recombines TRBV12-3 or TRBV12-4 with TRBJ2-7, with 10 bases fitting TRBD2. V dropped 5 bases and J dropped 8; count of bases not matched to a gene: 9. The CDR3 covers 14 residues. For the CDR3, the DNA is TGTGCCAGCAGTCCCGGACTAGCGGCCTGGAAGCAGTACTTC. Translated, it gives CASSPGLAAWKQYF.

This clonotype has more than one count but fewer than ten. J is TRBJ1-2 and V is TRBV6-1; TRBD1 agrees at 8 bases. CDR3 length equals 15 residues. The germline V gene has CDR1 MNHNS and CDR2 SASEGT. The J segment lost 0 bases and the V segment lost 6 bases, leaving 6 bases of the junction unmatched. In nucleotides, the CDR3 is TGTGCCAGCAGGGTTGGACAGGGCCCTAACTATGGCTACACCTTC. It codes for CASRVGQGPNYGYTF.

This clonotype was detected ten times or more. The chain uses TRBV6-1 and TRBJ1-1; D possibly corresponds to TRBD1 (5 bases). CDR1 MNHNS and CDR2 SASEGT come from the germline V gene. V lost 6 bases, J lost 1 base, and 12 bases lay in between. The CDR3 covers 14 residues. CDR3 sequence (DNA): TGTGCCAGCAGCAAGGCTGGGGGGAACACTGAAGCTTTCTTT. Protein sequence: CASSKAGGNTEAFF.

This clonotype was seen at least ten times. J is TRBJ1-1 and V is TRBV9; no reliable D call. The germline CDR1 and CDR2 sequences are SGDLS and YYNGEE. This CDR3 has 12 amino acids. V shed 3 bases and J shed 13 bases, with 16 bases lying between them. The CDR3 DNA is TGTGCCAGCAGCGGCCCCCGCGGGTGGATTTTCTTT. This encodes CASSGPRGWIFF.

The table lists this clonotype with a few counts. The chain couples TRBV6-1 to TRBJ1-2; unclear D gene. CDR3 length: 13 residues. The V end was cut by 3 bases, the J end by 13 bases, with 18 bases between. Germline assignment: CDR1 MNHNS and CDR2 SASEGT. The CDR3 DNA reads as TGTGCCAGCAGTGAGTTGTCGGCAGAGTTCTCCACCTTC. Translating gives CASSELSAEFSTF.

This clonotype appeared many times. V and J are TRBV28 and TRBJ1-2; TRBD1 might be the D (6 bases). Trimming removed 1 base from V and 6 bases from J, with 12 bases in between. Per germline, CDR1 MDHEN and CDR2 SYDVKM. The CDR3 is 14 residues long. In DNA, the CDR3 is TGTGCCAGCAGTTTATACAGGGCGGGTGATGGCTACACCTTC. Amino acid sequence: CASSLYRAGDGYTF.

This clonotype occurred a few times. The rearrangement uses TRBV9 and TRBJ2-5; D gene uncertain. Germline CDR1 reads SGDLS; CDR2 reads YYNGEE. Trimming left V 3 bases short and J 0 bases short, with 9 bases between. The CDR3 extends over 14 amino acids. CDR3 protein: CASSAPQYQETQYF. The CDR3 region has the DNA TGTGCCAGCAGCGCCCCCCAGTACCAAGAGACCCAGTACTTC.

This clonotype showed up just a few times. The chain has TRBV20-1 and TRBJ1-6; 7 bases align to TRBD1. Germline V gene data show CDR1 as DFQATT and CDR2 as SNEGSKA (reference sequence). Losses at the gene ends were 4 bases for V and 4 bases for J; bases not matched to a gene: 7. There are 15 residues in the CDR3. The chain's CDR3 is CSATTGRRYNSPLHF. The CDR3, as DNA: TGCAGTGCTACGACAGGGCGGCGGTATAATTCACCCCTCCACTTT.

The gene calls are TRBV5-1 and TRBJ1-4; D gene uncertain. Germline CDR1 is SGHRS and CDR2 is YFSETQ. V was pared by 0 bases and J by 6 bases, with 12 bases between. CDR3 length: 15 residues. The CDR3, as DNA: TGCGCCAGCAGCTTGGAAACGGGGAGCTATGAAAAACTGTTTTTT. This sequence encodes CASSLETGSYEKLFF. Drawing the rest from reference TRBV5-1 and TRBJ1-4, the complete variable domain is KAGVTQTPRYLIKTRGQQVTLSCSPISGHRSVSWYQQTPGQGLQFLFEYFSETQRNKGNFPGRFSGRQFSNSRSEMNVSTLELGDSALYLCASSLETGSYEKLFFGSGTQLSVL.

This clonotype was counted many times. The J gene is TRBJ2-7, the V gene TRBV6-2 or TRBV6-3; D may correspond to TRBD1 or TRBD2 (6 bases each). The ends were cut back, 6 bases at V and 5 bases at J, with 17 bases in the middle. CDR1 is MNHEY, CDR2 SVGEGT, per germline. CDR3 size: 14 residues. CDR3: CASSPRGAYNEQYF. The CDR3 region has the DNA TGTGCCAGCAGCCCAAGGGGGGCTTACAACGAGCAGTACTTC.

Many counts were recorded for this clonotype. The rearrangement links TRBV11-2 to TRBJ2-7, with D possibly TRBD1 on 5 matching bases. V was trimmed by 0 bases and J by 0 bases, leaving 15 bases between them. The CDR3 totals 17 residues. Germline lookup yields CDR1 SGHAT and CDR2 FQNNGV. CDR3 in amino acids: CASSLDFWGGNSYEQYF. CDR3 nucleotides: TGTGCCAGCAGCTTAGATTTTTGGGGCGGAAACTCCTACGAGCAGTACTTC.

Points on this clonotype: A much larger clone differs by one base, so this may be a read error. The chain couples TRBV28 to TRBJ1-6, with no clear D. Germline assignment: CDR1 MDHEN and CDR2 SYDVKM. The CDR3 loop spans 16 amino acids. The CDR3 DNA sequence: TGTGCCAGCAGTTCAACGACGACAAGGTATAGTTCACCCCTCCACTTT. It translates to CASSSTTTRYSSPLHF.

Details on this clonotype: A much larger clone lies a single base off, so this may be a read error. CDR3: CASSVRIVEAFF. The CDR3 DNA is TGTGCCAGCAGTGTACGGATTGTTGAAGCTTTCTTT. The chain employs TRBV6-2 or TRBV6-3 and TRBJ1-1; D is uncertain. With 5 bases removed from V and 7 bases from J, the gap between germline ends came to 11 bases. The V gene's germline CDR1 is MNHEY and CDR2 SVGEGT. This CDR3 spans 12 amino acids.

This clonotype was picked up many times. The chain couples TRBV28 to TRBJ1-2; TRBD1 aligns across 9 bases. The CDR3 covers 14 residues. Germline lookup yields CDR1 MDHEN and CDR2 SYDVKM. With V trimmed by 8 bases and J by 7 bases, 11 bases remained unmatched. CDR3 loop: CASVDLQGAGGYTF. The CDR3 coding sequence is TGTGCCAGCGTCGACTTACAGGGGGCCGGTGGCTACACCTTC.

This clonotype was detected many times. The chain joins TRBV30 to TRBJ1-6; perhaps TRBD1 as D (5 bases). Between the trimmed V and J ends, which lost 0 bases and 10 bases, there was a span of 10 bases. CDR1 and CDR2 (germline): GTSNPN, SVGIG (reference sequence). CDR3 length equals 13 residues. CDR3 sequence: CAWSVQEHSPLHF. The CDR3 DNA sequence: TGTGCCTGGAGTGTACAGGAGCACTCACCCCTCCACTTT.

A few counts support this clonotype. A much more abundant neighbour one base away suggests this may be a read error. V usage is TRBV6-1 and J usage is TRBJ1-5, with D unresolved. Near its end, the DNA agrees better with TRBJ2-3, so the J call may be wrong. The CDR3 consists of 14 residues. Germline V gene sequence: CDR1 MNHNS, CDR2 SASEGT. The CDR3 loop reads CASGVAPFNQPQYF. CDR3 bases: TGTGCCAGCGGGGTCGCGCCCTTCAATCAGCCCCAGTATTTT.

This clonotype was seen at least ten times. The chain combines TRBV7-2 with TRBJ2-7; 10 nucleotides align to TRBD1. This CDR3 spans 15 amino acids. Germline V gives CDR1 SGHTA, CDR2 FQGNSA. Losses at the gene ends were 5 bases for V and 2 bases for J; bases not matched to a gene: 6. The CDR3 region is CASSRPGTGAYEQYF. The CDR3, as DNA: TGTGCCAGCAGCCGTCCCGGGACAGGGGCCTACGAGCAGTACTTC.

In its sample, this clonotype was seen many times. CDR3 loop: CASSQGTSEAFF. In DNA form, the CDR3 reads TGTGCCAGCAGCCAAGGGACATCTGAAGCTTTCTTT. The chain couples TRBV3-1 to TRBJ1-1; TRBD1 is a possible D gene (5 bases). This CDR3 is built from 12 residues. The germline gives CDR1 LGHDT, CDR2 YNNKEL (reference sequence). The ends were cut back, 1 base at V and 6 bases at J, with 6 bases in the middle. Combining the CDR3 with reference TRBV3-1 and TRBJ1-1 gives the whole variable domain DTAVSQTPKYLVTQMGNDKSIKCEQNLGHDTMYWYKQDSKKFLKIMFSYNNKELIINETVPNRFSPKSPDKAHLNLHINSLELGDSAVYFCASSQGTSEAFFGQGTRLTVV.

The rearrangement uses TRBV19 and TRBJ2-2, with D perhaps TRBD2 (6 bases). Germline lookup yields CDR1 LNHDA and CDR2 SQIVND (reference sequence). The CDR3 runs to 17 residues. The germline V and J ends were trimmed by 6 bases and 1 base, with 18 bases remaining between them. DNA of the CDR3: TGTGCCAGTAGCCCCCCCCGCGGGGATCTGAACACCGGGGAGCTGTTTTTT. It codes for CASSPPRGDLNTGELFF.

In this sample, this clonotype turned up a few times. CDR3 loop: CASQHTDGETTGELFF. DNA of the CDR3: TGTGCCAGTCAACACACGGATGGAGAGACCACCGGGGAGCTGTTTTTT. This chain joins TRBV9 and TRBJ2-2; D is unresolved. Per the germline V gene, CDR1 is SGDLS and CDR2 is YYNGEE. Trimming left V 8 bases short and J 4 bases short, with 21 bases between. The CDR3 totals 16 residues. The full variable domain, rest sourced from reference TRBV9 and TRBJ2-2, is DSGVTQTPKHLITATGQRVTLRCSPRSGDLSVYWYQQSLDQGLQFLIQYYNGEERAKGNILERFSAQQFPDLHSELNLSSLELGDSALYFCASQHTDGETTGELFFGEGSRLTVL.

The chain employs TRBV11-1 and TRBJ2-1, with 9 bases that match TRBD2. V trimming: 5 bases; J trimming: 3 bases; junction bases outside the gene matches: 8. CDR3 length equals 16 residues. From germline, CDR1 is SGHAT and CDR2 FQDESV (reference sequence). CDR3 nucleotides: TGTGCCAGCAGCCCCCGTCGACTAGCGGACTACAATGAGCAGTTCTTC. Residues: CASSPRRLADYNEQFF.

There are many counts of this clonotype. V usage is TRBV6-5 and J usage is TRBJ2-4; 7 bases are a match to TRBD2. This CDR3 spans 17 amino acids. Trimming removed 4 bases from V and 1 base from J; junction bases left unmatched: 10. Germline CDR1 and CDR2: MNHEY and SVGAGI. The CDR3 coding sequence is TGTGCCAGCAGTTCGGGACTACCAAAAGGGGCCAAAAACATTCAGTACTTC. Its protein product is CASSSGLPKGAKNIQYF.